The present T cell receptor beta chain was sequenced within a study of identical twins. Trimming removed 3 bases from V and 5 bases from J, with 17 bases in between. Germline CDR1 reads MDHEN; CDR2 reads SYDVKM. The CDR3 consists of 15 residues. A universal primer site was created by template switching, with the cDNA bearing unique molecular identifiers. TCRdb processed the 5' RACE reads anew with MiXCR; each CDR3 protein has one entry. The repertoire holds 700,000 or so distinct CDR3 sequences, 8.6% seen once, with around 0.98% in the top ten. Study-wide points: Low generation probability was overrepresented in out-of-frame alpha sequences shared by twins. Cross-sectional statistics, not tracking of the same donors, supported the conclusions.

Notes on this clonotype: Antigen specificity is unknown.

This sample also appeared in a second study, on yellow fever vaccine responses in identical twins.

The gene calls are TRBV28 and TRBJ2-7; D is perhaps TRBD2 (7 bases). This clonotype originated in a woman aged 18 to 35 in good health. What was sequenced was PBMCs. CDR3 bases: TGTGCCAGCAGTTTTAATCCGACGGGGGGCGACGAGCAGTACTTC. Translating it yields CASSFNPTGGDEQYF.